The sequence of this T cell receptor beta chain was determined in a study of response to subunit inactivated influenza vaccine. TCRdb recomputed calls from the RT-PCR reads with MiXCR, one row per CDR3 protein. Among roughly 500,000 distinct CDR3 sequences, about 15% were seen once, and the ten largest hold approximately 3%. For this clonotype: Its target is not known.

Study outcomes and limitations: Authors suggested seasonal influenza vaccinations each recruit few new T cells.

The clonotype was recovered from a man between 50 and 75 years old who received an inactivated influenza vaccine. The sequences come from CD4+ T cells sorted from PBMCs, collected around 25 months after vaccination.

The CDR3 protein is CASSLTAWAQYF. CDR3 sequence (DNA): TGTGCCAGCAGCTTAACCGCCTGGGCCCAGTACTTC. The V and J genes are TRBV7-2 and TRBJ2-5; D gene uncertain. Deletions cut 2 bases from V and 9 bases from J, with 10 bases between. Germline-derived CDR1 and CDR2 are SGHTA and FQGNSA. There are 12 residues in the CDR3.